This T cell receptor beta chain was identified in a study of shared clonotypes between healthy human individuals. Across the study: There were three CD4 naive, three CD4 memory, two CD8 naive and one CD8 memory plates per donor. Findings of the study overall: An effect of sequencing depth on clonotype sharing among donors was expected. Relative to clonotypes present in all four donors, those not shared had lower generation probabilities.

A note on this clone: Its target is not known.

Authors' data handling: Quality scores were absent from the junction-only immunoSEQ sequences, so filtering differed. Profiling relied on immunoSEQ multiplex PCR, and the TCRdb table lists in-frame clones only, not all of them. V and J calls and clone size are those listed in that table; D and trimming were worked out from the DNA. This sample yields about 1.1 million clones, of which approximately 80% are seen a single time; under 0.6% belongs to the top ten. This CDR3 comprises 15 residues. Trimming left V 1 base short and J 8 bases short, with 14 bases between. Germline V gene data show CDR1 as LGHNA and CDR2 as YSLEER.

The V and J genes are TRBV4-3 and TRBJ1-4; the D is unclear. The sequenced sample consisted of memory CD4+ T cells from PBMCs. Subset given: CD45RA-negative fraction. The clonotype comes from a man aged 18 to 29 in good health. Some clones in this sample may be carry-over from other donors' samples. This chain's CDR3 is CASSQVVIVGEKLFF. CDR3 DNA: TGCGCCAGCAGCCAAGTGGTGATCGTAGGGGAAAAACTGTTTTTT.